The rows below give T cell receptor beta chains drawn from one sample of a study of shared clonotypes between healthy human individuals. Data came from immunoSEQ multiplex PCR; TCRdb stores just in-frame clones and leaves some out. The sample consists of hundreds of thousands of clones, 85% to 95% of them appearing once. Source material: naive CD8+ T cells sorted from blood. All receptors derive from a woman between 25 and 40 years old in good health. Both conserved end residues are part of each CDR3. The listing skips clone size in some rows; elsewhere it reads once, few, many or a size class.

NA	TRBV15	TRBJ2-7	CATSPTERSYEQYF
NA	TRBV6-5	TRBJ2-7	CASSYIDRGEQYF
NA	TRBV27	TRBJ2-5	CASSFVSAGGPETQYF
NA	TRBV2	TRBJ2-7	CASNLAGASYEQYF
once	TRBV4-1	TRBJ2-3	CASSQPLNTQYF
NA	TRBV10-1	TRBJ2-7	CASSEITSGDPYEQYF
once	TRBV10-1	TRBJ2-7	CAAYGERDYEQYF
NA	TRBV7-9	TRBJ1-2	CASSRGTPERIYGYTF
NA	TRBV4-1	TRBJ2-3	CASSQDSGSSGYTDTQYF
NA	TRBV5-1	TRBJ2-7	CASSPEQVSYEQYF
NA	TRBV19	TRBJ2-1	CASSTPDRTQPNYNEQFF
NA	TRBV9	TRBJ2-7	CASSVDGAPREQYF
NA	TRBV6-1	TRBJ2-1	CASHQGFGEQFF
NA	TRBV7-9	TRBJ1-4	CASSIEQGWEKLFF
NA	TRBV27	TRBJ1-3	CASRRGGGNGNTIYF
NA	TRBV27	TRBJ2-7	CASSSGQSFYEQYF
NA	TRBV2	TRBJ2-6	CASSEISGANVLTF
NA	TRBV11-2	TRBJ1-1	CASSLGRIVNTEAFF
NA	TRBV7-2	TRBJ2-3	CASSPPGGGRNPSTDTQYF
NA	TRBV4-1	TRBJ2-1	CASSLSNSYNEQFF
NA	TRBV12-5	TRBJ2-7	CASVLRGRERYEQYF
NA	TRBV6-1	TRBJ2-1	CASSEAGGSYNEQFF
NA	TRBV6-1	TRBJ1-1	CASSEYGRGNTEAFF
NA	TRBV7-9	TRBJ2-3	CASSLYSRTSERTDTQYF
NA	TRBV10-2	TRBJ2-1	CASRKMTYNEQFF
NA	TRBV5-3	TRBJ2-6	CARAPLGGRRGANVLTF
NA	TRBV4-1	TRBJ2-7	CASSQDPRGEQYF
NA	TRBV7-2	TRBJ2-7	CASSFQDSSYYEQYF
once	TRBV2	TRBJ2-5	CASSDPGQGAFETQYF